This T cell receptor (beta chain) was captured by sequencing in a study of shared clonotypes between healthy human individuals. The overall study: Donors, aged 18 to 49, were a couple of women and a few men. Study outcomes and limitations: Represented genetic and exposure-history diversity was restricted by having few donors.

Germline CDR1 LNHDA, CDR2 SQIVND (reference sequence). The CDR3 contains 14 residues. Germline trimming cut 6 bases from V and 7 bases from J; bases unmatched to any gene: 9. Only one count was recorded for this clone. Its antigen is undetermined. Profiled with immunoSEQ multiplex PCR; TCRdb holds only in-frame clones, not every one. The sample holds about 470,000 clones, 70% to 80% seen once. Some 100 million PBMCs went into genomic DNA for unsorted samples. The sample comprised PBMCs. The TCR comes from a woman aged 40-49 years in good health. Some clones in this sample may be carry-over from other donors' samples. The genes are TRBV19 and TRBJ1-2; 9 bases agree with TRBD1. Here the CDR3 DNA reads TGTGCCAGTAGGACAGGGGGTGAGAGTGGTGGCTACACCTTC. Translated: CASRTGGESGGYTF.